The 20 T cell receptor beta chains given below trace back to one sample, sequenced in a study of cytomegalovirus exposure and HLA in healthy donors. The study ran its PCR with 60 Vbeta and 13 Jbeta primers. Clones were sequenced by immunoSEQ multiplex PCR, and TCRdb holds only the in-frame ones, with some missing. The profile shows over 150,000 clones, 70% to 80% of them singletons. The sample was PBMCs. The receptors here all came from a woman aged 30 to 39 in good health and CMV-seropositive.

CDR3 DNA sequence: TGTGCCAGCAGTCCGACTAGAGGAGAGACCCAGTACTTC. It codes for CASSPTRGETQYF. The rearrangement links TRBV6-6 to TRBJ2-5, with D possibly being TRBD2 (6 bases). The V end lost 5 bases, the J end lost 4 bases, and 11 bases lay between the germline ends. Germline-derived CDR1 and CDR2 are MNHNY and SVGAGI (reference sequence). CDR3 length equals 13 residues.

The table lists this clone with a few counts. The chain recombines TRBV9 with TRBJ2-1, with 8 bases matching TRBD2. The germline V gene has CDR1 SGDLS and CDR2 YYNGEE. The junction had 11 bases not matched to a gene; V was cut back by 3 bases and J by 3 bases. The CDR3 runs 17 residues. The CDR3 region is CASSAPLSGSSYNEQFF. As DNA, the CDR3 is TGTGCCAGCAGCGCCCCCCTGAGCGGGAGTAGCTACAATGAGCAGTTCTTC.

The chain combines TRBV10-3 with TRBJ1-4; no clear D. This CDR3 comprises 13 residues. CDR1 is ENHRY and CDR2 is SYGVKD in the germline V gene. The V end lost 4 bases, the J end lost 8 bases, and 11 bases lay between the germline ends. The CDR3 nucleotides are TGTGCCATCAGTGTTTACTCGGGGGAAAAACTGTTTTTT. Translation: CAISVYSGEKLFF.

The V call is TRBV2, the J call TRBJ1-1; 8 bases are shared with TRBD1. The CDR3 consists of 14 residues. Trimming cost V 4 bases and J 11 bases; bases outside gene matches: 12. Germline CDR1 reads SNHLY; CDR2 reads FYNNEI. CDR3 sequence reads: CASSGLGQGLRAFF. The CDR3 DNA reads TGTGCCAGCAGTGGGCTTGGACAGGGACTTAGGGCTTTCTTT.

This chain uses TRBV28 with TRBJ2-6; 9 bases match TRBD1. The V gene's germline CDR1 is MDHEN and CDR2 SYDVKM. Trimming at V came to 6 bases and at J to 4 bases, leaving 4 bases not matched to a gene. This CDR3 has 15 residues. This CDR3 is CASSQQGAGANVLTF. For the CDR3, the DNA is TGTGCCAGCAGCCAACAGGGGGCGGGGGCCAACGTCCTGACTTTC.

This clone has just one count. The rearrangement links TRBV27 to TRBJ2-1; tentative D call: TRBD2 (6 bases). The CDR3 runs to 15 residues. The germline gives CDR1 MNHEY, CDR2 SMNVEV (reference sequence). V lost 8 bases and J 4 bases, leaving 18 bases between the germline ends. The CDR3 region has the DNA TGTGCCAGCCACGGGGCTAGCGAAGATTACAATGAGCAGTTCTTC. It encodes CASHGASEDYNEQFF.

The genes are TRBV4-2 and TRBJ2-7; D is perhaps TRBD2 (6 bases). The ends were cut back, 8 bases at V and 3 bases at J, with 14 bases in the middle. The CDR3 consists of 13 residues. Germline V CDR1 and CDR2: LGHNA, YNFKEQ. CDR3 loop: CASSRDLLYEQYF. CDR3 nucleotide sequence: TGTGCCAGCTCCCGGGACTTACTCTACGAGCAGTACTTC.

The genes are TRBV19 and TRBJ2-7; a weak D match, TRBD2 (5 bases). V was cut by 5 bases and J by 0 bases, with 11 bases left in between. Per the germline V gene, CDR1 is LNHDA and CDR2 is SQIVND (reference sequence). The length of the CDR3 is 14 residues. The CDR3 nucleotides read TGTGCCAGTAGTTCCGGGGTTATCTCCTACGAGCAGTACTTC. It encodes CASSSGVISYEQYF.

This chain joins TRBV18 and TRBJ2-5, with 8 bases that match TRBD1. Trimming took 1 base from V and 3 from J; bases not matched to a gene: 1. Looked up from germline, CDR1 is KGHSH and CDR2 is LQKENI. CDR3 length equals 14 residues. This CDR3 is CASSPRQGKETQYF. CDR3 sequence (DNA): TGTGCCAGCTCACCACGACAGGGGAAAGAGACCCAGTACTTC.

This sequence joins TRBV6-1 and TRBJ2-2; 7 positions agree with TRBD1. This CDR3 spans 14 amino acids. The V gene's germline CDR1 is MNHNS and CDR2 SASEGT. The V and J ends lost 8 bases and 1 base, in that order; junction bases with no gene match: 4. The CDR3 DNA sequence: TGTGCCAGCGGGAGACAGGGGAACACCGGGGAGCTGTTTTTT. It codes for CASGRQGNTGELFF.

The DNA of the CDR3 is TGCGCCAGCAGCCAAGATCTCCTCCAAGCCGGGACAGGGAACAACGAAAAACTGTTTTTT. It yields the protein CASSQDLLQAGTGNNEKLFF. The rearrangement links TRBV4-3 to TRBJ1-4; 9 bases align to TRBD1. The CDR3 has 20 residues. Trimming at V came to 0 bases and at J to 8 bases, leaving 19 bases not matched to a gene. Per germline, CDR1 LGHNA and CDR2 YSLEER.

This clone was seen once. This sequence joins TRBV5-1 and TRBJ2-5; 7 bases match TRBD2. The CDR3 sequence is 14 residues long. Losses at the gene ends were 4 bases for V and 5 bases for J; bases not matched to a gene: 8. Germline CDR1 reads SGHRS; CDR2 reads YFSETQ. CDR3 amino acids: CASSVGGNLETQYF. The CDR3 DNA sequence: TGCGCCAGCAGCGTCGGGGGGAATCTGGAGACCCAGTACTTC.

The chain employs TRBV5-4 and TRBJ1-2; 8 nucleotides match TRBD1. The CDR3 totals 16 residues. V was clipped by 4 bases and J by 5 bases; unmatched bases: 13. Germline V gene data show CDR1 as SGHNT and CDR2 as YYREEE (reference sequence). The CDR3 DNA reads TGTGCCAGCAGCCCGTCAGGGGGCGCTGTTTTTTATGGCTACACCTTC. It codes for CASSPSGGAVFYGYTF. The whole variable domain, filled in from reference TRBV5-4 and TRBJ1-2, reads ETGVTQSPTHLIKTRGQQVTLRCSSQSGHNTVSWYQQALGQGPQFIFQYYREEENGRGNFPPRFSGLQFPNYSSELNVNALELDDSALYLCASSPSGGAVFYGYTFGSGTRLTVV.

The DNA of the CDR3 is TGTGCCAGCAGCTCGGGACAGTCTGAAGCTTTCTTT. As protein: CASSSGQSEAFF. This chain uses TRBV7-8 with TRBJ1-1, with 7 bases matching TRBD1. The germline V gene has CDR1 SGHVS and CDR2 FQNEAQ. After removal of 4 bases from V and 6 bases from J, the junction contained 2 bases not matched to a gene. The CDR3 runs to 12 residues.

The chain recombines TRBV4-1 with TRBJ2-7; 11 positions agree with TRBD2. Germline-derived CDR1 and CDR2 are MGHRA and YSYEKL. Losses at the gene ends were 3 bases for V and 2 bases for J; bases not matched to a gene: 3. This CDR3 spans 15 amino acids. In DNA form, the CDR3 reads TGCGCCAGCAGCCAGCTAGCGGGAGGTGCCTACGAGCAGTACTTC. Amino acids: CASSQLAGGAYEQYF.

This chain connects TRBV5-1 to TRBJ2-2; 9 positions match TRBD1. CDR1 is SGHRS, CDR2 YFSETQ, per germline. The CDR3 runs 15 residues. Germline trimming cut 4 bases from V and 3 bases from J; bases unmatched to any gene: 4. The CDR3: CASSTRTGDTGELFF. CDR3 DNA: TGCGCCAGCAGCACTCGGACAGGGGACACCGGGGAGCTGTTTTTT.

DNA of the CDR3: TGTGCCAGCAGTTCCTCGACAGGAGAAAGCTTCTACGAGCAGTACTTC. It codes for CASSSSTGESFYEQYF. The chain is built from TRBV27 and TRBJ2-7, with TRBD1 as a possible D gene (6 bases). Germline CDR1 MNHEY, CDR2 SMNVEV (reference sequence). The V end was cut by 4 bases, the J end by 3 bases, with 19 bases between. The CDR3 sequence is 16 residues long.

CDR3 sequence reads: CAISEGQASYEQYF. The DNA of the CDR3 is TGTGCCATCAGTGAAGGACAGGCAAGCTACGAGCAGTACTTC. This chain connects TRBV10-3 to TRBJ2-7, with 7 nucleotides matching TRBD1. Germline trimming cut 3 bases from V and 3 bases from J; bases unmatched to any gene: 5. The CDR3 totals 14 residues. Germline loops: CDR1 ENHRY, CDR2 SYGVKD.

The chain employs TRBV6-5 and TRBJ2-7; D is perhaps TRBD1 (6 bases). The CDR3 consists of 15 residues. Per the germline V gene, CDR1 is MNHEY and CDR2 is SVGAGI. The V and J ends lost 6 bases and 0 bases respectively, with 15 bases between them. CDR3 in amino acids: CASSQGPYGSYEQYF. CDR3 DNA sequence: TGTGCCAGCAGCCAGGGGCCATACGGCTCCTACGAGCAGTACTTC.

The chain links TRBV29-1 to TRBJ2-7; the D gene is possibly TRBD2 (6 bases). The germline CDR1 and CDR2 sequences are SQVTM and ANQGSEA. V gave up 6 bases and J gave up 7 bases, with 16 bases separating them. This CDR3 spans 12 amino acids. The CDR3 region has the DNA TGCAGCGTAGGGTCGGGAGCGCGGGAGCAGTACTTC. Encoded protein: CSVGSGAREQYF.